The 12 T cell receptor beta chains presented below share a single source sample, sequenced in a study of blood T cell repertoires in COVID-19. TCRdb keeps only in-frame clones here, not all; method: immunoSEQ multiplex PCR. The top ten clones hold 7.9% of a sample with about 120,000 clones, 82% of them seen once. The sequenced sample consisted of peripheral blood. The source is a man between 65 and 80 years old with acute or convalescent COVID-19.

The V gene is TRBV7-6, the J gene TRBJ1-4; D gene unclear. The CDR3 length is 15 residues. Germline V gene data show CDR1 as SGHVS and CDR2 as FNYEAQ. V was shortened by 1 base and J by 3 bases, with 9 bases between the two germline ends. The CDR3 here is CASSLGSSSNEKLFF. DNA of the CDR3: TGTGCCAGCAGCTTAGGAAGCTCCTCTAATGAAAAACTGTTTTTT.

The chain uses TRBV3-1 (or the pseudogene TRBV3-2) and TRBJ2-1; 8 bases fit TRBD1. CDR3 length: 15 residues. The germline gives CDR1 LGHDT, CDR2 YNNKEL (reference sequence). The trim removed 4 bases at V and 6 bases at J, leaving 8 bases unmatched. The CDR3: CASSPGRGLGNEQFF. For the CDR3, the DNA is TGTGCCAGCAGCCCGGGCAGGGGGCTAGGCAATGAGCAGTTCTTC.

This clone was counted a few times. This sequence joins TRBV10-1 and TRBJ2-1, with TRBD2 matching 10 bases. The V gene end was trimmed by 2 bases and the J gene end by 9 bases; junction bases not matched to a gene: 10. Germline V gene sequence: CDR1 WNHNN, CDR2 SYGVQD (reference sequence). The CDR3 totals 16 residues. CDR3 amino acids: CASSELSSGSGGEQFF. The CDR3 nucleotides are TGCGCCAGCAGTGAGCTCTCTAGCGGGAGTGGAGGTGAGCAGTTCTTC.

The chain recombines TRBV19 with TRBJ2-1, with D perhaps matching TRBD1 (6 bases). The CDR3 totals 14 residues. V was trimmed by 5 bases and J by 6 bases, leaving 14 bases between them. Germline assignment: CDR1 LNHDA and CDR2 SQIVND (reference sequence). The CDR3 nucleotides are TGTGCCAGTAGTTGGGGCCAGACAGGCAATGAGCAGTTCTTC. Translating gives CASSWGQTGNEQFF.

This chain links TRBV29-1 with TRBJ1-3; a weak D match, TRBD1 (5 bases). Trimming stripped 7 bases from V and 2 bases from J, with 12 bases between. Germline CDR1 SQVTM, CDR2 ANQGSEA. This CDR3 comprises 13 residues. CDR3 sequence: CSARGGTGNTIYF. The DNA for the CDR3 is TGCAGCGCACGGGGGGGTACTGGAAACACCATATATTTT.

The chain couples TRBV19 to TRBJ2-3; perhaps TRBD2 as D (5 bases). Per the germline V gene, CDR1 is LNHDA and CDR2 is SQIVND (reference sequence). The CDR3 totals 13 residues. V was cut by 8 bases and J by 1 base, with 10 bases left in between. In nucleotides, the CDR3 is TGTGCCAGTCAGAAAGCGGGCACAGATACGCAGTATTTT. As protein: CASQKAGTDTQYF.

This clone was observed a few times. V is TRBV19 and J is TRBJ2-1; the match to TRBD2 covers 11 bases. Germline trimming cut 6 bases from V and 3 bases from J; bases unmatched to any gene: 4. Germline CDR1 is LNHDA and CDR2 is SQIVND (reference sequence). The CDR3 sequence is 15 residues long. CDR3 nucleotides: TGTGCCAGTAGGACTAGCGGGGAAAGCTACAATGAGCAGTTCTTC. This translates into CASRTSGESYNEQFF.

V gene TRBV6-6 combines with J gene TRBJ2-4, with 9 bases aligning to TRBD1. CDR3 length: 15 amino acids. Germline CDR1 is MNHNY and CDR2 is SVGAGI (reference sequence). After removal of 5 bases from V and 2 bases from J, the junction contained 4 bases not matched to a gene. CDR3 sequence: CASSRQGEPKNIQYF. The CDR3, as DNA: TGTGCCAGCAGTCGACAGGGGGAGCCCAAAAACATTCAGTACTTC.

The chain links TRBV4-1 to TRBJ2-5, with D hard to call. The CDR3 sequence is 13 residues long. The germline V and J ends were trimmed by 4 bases and 1 base, with 7 bases remaining between them. CDR1 and CDR2 from the germline V gene are MGHRA and YSYEKL. The CDR3 bases are TGCGCCAGCAGCCCCCGGGTCCAAGAGACCCAGTACTTC. Translated, it gives CASSPRVQETQYF.

The gene calls are TRBV28 and TRBJ2-7; tentatively, D is TRBD2 (6 bases). V lost 4 bases and J 0 bases, leaving 22 bases between the germline ends. Per the germline V gene, CDR1 is MDHEN and CDR2 is SYDVKM. The CDR3 has 18 amino acids. The CDR3 sequence is CASSYRPFAGHHSYEQYF. For the CDR3, the DNA is TGTGCCAGCAGTTATCGCCCTTTCGCGGGGCACCACTCCTACGAGCAGTACTTC.

Only one count was recorded for this clone. In nucleotides, the CDR3 is TGTGCCAGCAGCCCTCTCCGACCGGGACAGATGGGTGAGCAGTTCTTC. Its protein product is CASSPLRPGQMGEQFF. The gene calls are TRBV3-1 (or the pseudogene TRBV3-2) and TRBJ2-1; 7 nucleotides line up with TRBD1. The trim removed 4 bases at V and 9 bases at J, leaving 15 bases unmatched. CDR1 LGHDT and CDR2 YNNKEL come from the germline V gene (reference sequence). The CDR3 has 16 residues.

In this sample, this clone turned up many times. This chain uses TRBV30 with TRBJ1-6, with 8 nucleotides matching TRBD1. The junction had 4 bases not matched to a gene; V was cut back by 2 bases and J by 7 bases. The CDR3 is 14 residues long. Germline loops: CDR1 GTSNPN, CDR2 SVGIG (reference sequence). CDR3 amino acids: CAWSLGQVNSPLHF. For the CDR3, the DNA is TGTGCCTGGAGTCTGGGACAGGTGAATTCACCCCTCCACTTT.